A selection of T cell receptor beta chains follows, all from one sample in a study of T cells expressing NK-cell markers. Reprocessing the 5' RACE reads, TCRdb reports a single entry for every CDR3 protein and omits DNA. The table lists 300,000 or so distinct CDR3 sequences. Sequenced material: blood T cells: a sorted CD56 or NKG2C T cell subset, CD4+ or CD8+ T cells, or bulk PBMC T cells (not recorded which). The receptors stem from a woman between 18 and 69 years old in good health. The CDR3 runs from the conserved cysteine through the conserved F or W. Each record gives: V gene, J gene, CDR3 protein.

TRBV4-3	TRBJ1-1	CASSQERADTEAFF
TRBV25-1	TRBJ1-6	CASSRGGSNSPLHF
TRBV5-4	TRBJ2-5	CASSLGGKGPQETQYF
TRBV7-2	TRBJ2-5	CASTISLAEETQYF
TRBV5-4	TRBJ2-7	CASRSGSGYEQYF
TRBV15	TRBJ2-1	CATSRDRASYNEQFF
TRBV5-1	TRBJ2-6	CASSRTGASSGANVLTF
TRBV7-8	TRBJ2-1	CASSRLAGGRGEQFF
TRBV10-3	TRBJ1-1	CAIRSDRGGAFF
TRBV29-1	TRBJ1-1	CSVEDFSHTEAFF
TRBV30	TRBJ1-1	CAWSGQKNTEAFF
TRBV20-1	TRBJ1-5	CSARTGGAGQPQHF
TRBV29-1	TRBJ2-7	CSVAQGPYEQYF
TRBV12-3/TRBV12-4	TRBJ2-1	CASSLGTSGRYEQFF
TRBV12-3/TRBV12-4	TRBJ2-3	CASGTSGTDTQYF
TRBV7-3	TRBJ2-3	CASSLQLVRDTQYF
TRBV7-3	TRBJ2-5	CASSPTSGHRGTQYF
TRBV18	TRBJ2-5	CASSPRLREETQYF
TRBV5-1	TRBJ2-5	CASSLGQGGAQYF
TRBV7-9	TRBJ2-2	CASSLTRGAGELFF
TRBV5-1	TRBJ1-1	CASSLGETSRAFF
TRBV7-2	TRBJ1-5	CASSLSGPQHF
TRBV20-1	TRBJ2-2	CSAEGPLPTGELFF
TRBV29-1	TRBJ2-7	CSVAGTNYEQYF
TRBV20-1	TRBJ1-3	CSVKDRGGNTIYF
TRBV4-2	TRBJ2-1	CASSRLGVEDNEQFF
TRBV7-3	TRBJ2-1	CASSSLAGPYNEQFF
TRBV5-1	TRBJ2-5	CASSWSETQYF
TRBV20-1	TRBJ2-7	CSARLAEHSYEQYF
TRBV5-1	TRBJ2-5	CASSLAGGIQETQYF